This T cell receptor (beta chain) is from a study of shared clonotypes between healthy human individuals. Overall study: CD8 memory received one plate per donor, CD8 naive two, CD4 memory three and CD4 naive three.

Note on this clone: The antigen remains undetermined. The sample carries other DNA sequences with the same CDR3.

Sequenced by immunoSEQ multiplex PCR; TCRdb stores in-frame clones only, minus some. The table records 2 million to 2.5 million clones, nearly 97% of them present only once. Overall study findings and caveats: An expected dependence of interdonor clonotype sharing on sequencing depth was noted.

The CDR3 is made up of 13 amino acids. V shed 0 bases and J shed 2 bases, with 4 bases lying between them. CDR1 and CDR2 (germline): SGHNT, YYREEE (reference sequence). The CD4+ fraction was divided into a CD45RA+ naive subset and a CD45RA-negative memory subset. The chain combines TRBV5-4 with TRBJ2-3; no firm D call. The receptor comes from a man between 18 and 29 years old in good health. The sample consisted of naive CD4+ T cells sorted from blood. Subset noted: CD45RA+ positively selected. The CDR3 nucleotides are TGTGCCAGCAGCTTGGTTGCCACAGATACGCAGTATTTT. Protein sequence: CASSLVATDTQYF.